The present T cell receptor beta chain was sequenced within a study of response to subunit inactivated influenza vaccine. To note about this clonotype: Relative to the germline gene, one junction end is altered; a read error may explain this.

TCRdb reprocessed the RT-PCR reads with MiXCR, giving one entry per CDR3 protein. The data show some 500,000 distinct CDR3 sequences, approximately 15% seen once. In germline, CDR1 is DFQATT, CDR2 SNEGSKA (reference sequence). This CDR3 spans 15 amino acids. The sequenced sample was CD4+ T cells sorted from PBMCs, obtained less than 30 months after vaccination. The receptor was derived from a man in his fifties or sixties who received an inactivated influenza vaccine. The chain couples TRBV20-1 to TRBJ2-5, with D unresolved. CDR3 region: CSARDSKRVEETRYF. DNA for the CDR3: TGCAGTGCTAGAGATTCGAAAAGGGTTGAAGAGACCCGGTACTTC.